This TCR beta chain was found in a study of cytomegalovirus exposure and HLA in healthy donors. V was cut by 1 base and J by 6 bases, with 11 bases left in between. This CDR3 has 14 residues. CDR1 is SGHAT, CDR2 FQNNGV, per germline. Primers for the PCR totalled 60 Vbeta and 13 Jbeta. TCRdb's table, derived via immunoSEQ multiplex PCR, lists solely in-frame clones and lacks some. The data hold about 130,000 clones, with 60% to 85% observed a single time. A few counts support this clone. This receptor was identified in a man between 25 and 39 years old in good health and CMV-seronegative. This chain uses TRBV11-2 with TRBJ2-3, with a tentative D call TRBD2 (7 bases). The specimen sequenced was PBMCs. The CDR3, as DNA: TGTGCCAGCAGCTTAGCGGGGGGCGCGGATACGCAGTATTTT. Its protein product is CASSLAGGADTQYF.